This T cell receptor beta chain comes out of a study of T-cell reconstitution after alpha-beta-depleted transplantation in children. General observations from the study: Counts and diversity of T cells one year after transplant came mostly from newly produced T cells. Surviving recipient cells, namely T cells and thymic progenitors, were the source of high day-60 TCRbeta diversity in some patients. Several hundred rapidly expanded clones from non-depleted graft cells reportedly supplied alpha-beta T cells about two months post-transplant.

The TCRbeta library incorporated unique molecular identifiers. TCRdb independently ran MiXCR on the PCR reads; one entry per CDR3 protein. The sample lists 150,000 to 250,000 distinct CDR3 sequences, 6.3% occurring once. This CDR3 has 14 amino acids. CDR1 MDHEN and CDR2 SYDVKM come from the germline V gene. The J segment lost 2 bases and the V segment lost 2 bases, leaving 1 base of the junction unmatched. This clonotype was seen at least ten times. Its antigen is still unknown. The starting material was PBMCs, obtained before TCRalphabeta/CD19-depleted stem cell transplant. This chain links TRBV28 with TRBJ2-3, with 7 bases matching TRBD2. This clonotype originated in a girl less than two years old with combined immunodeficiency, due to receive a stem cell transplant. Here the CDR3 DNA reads TGTGCCAGCAGTTTAAGCGGGGCCACAGATACGCAGTATTTT. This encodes CASSLSGATDTQYF. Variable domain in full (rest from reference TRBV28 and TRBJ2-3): DVKVTQSSRYLVKRTGEKVFLECVQDMDHENMFWYRQDPGLGLRLIYFSYDVKMKEKGDIPEGYSVSREKKERFSLILESASTNQTSMYLCASSLSGATDTQYFGPGTRLTVL.